A single sample is the source of the 19 T cell receptor beta chains below, sequenced in a study of cytomegalovirus exposure and HLA in healthy donors. The primer mix had 60 Vbeta and 13 Jbeta primers. Profiled with immunoSEQ multiplex PCR; TCRdb holds only in-frame clones, not every one. The sample has 150,000 to 200,000 clones; about 77% are singletons. Source material: PBMCs. These receptors were taken from a woman in her twenties or thirties in good health and CMV-seropositive.

This clone is a singleton in its sample. The chain couples TRBV28 to TRBJ2-1, with TRBD2 as a possible D gene (5 bases). The CDR3 is made up of 11 amino acids. Trimming cost V 8 bases and J 9 bases, with 11 bases left between them. CDR1 MDHEN and CDR2 SYDVKM come from the germline V gene. The CDR3 nucleotides are TGTGCCAGCCGCAGAGAGGGTGAGCAGTTCTTC. Translated: CASRREGEQFF.

This chain links TRBV4-1 with TRBJ2-7; 7 bases agree with TRBD1. This CDR3 region has 14 residues. Trimming removed 2 bases from V and 2 bases from J; junction bases left unmatched: 3. In germline, CDR1 is MGHRA, CDR2 YSYEKL. DNA of the CDR3: TGCGCCAGCAGCCAAACAGGGGCAACCTACGAGCAGTACTTC. Amino acid sequence: CASSQTGATYEQYF.

In this sample, this clone turned up a few times. The rearrangement uses TRBV10-3 and TRBJ1-1, with D hard to call. Germline V gives CDR1 ENHRY, CDR2 SYGVKD. CDR3 length equals 14 residues. Trimming stripped 7 bases from V and 1 base from J, with 13 bases between. In nucleotides, the CDR3 is TGTGCCATCACCGAGACTGCGACGAACACTGAAGCTTTCTTT. It translates to CAITETATNTEAFF.

The genes are TRBV5-6 and TRBJ1-2; a possible D gene is TRBD1 (5 bases). Trimming left V 1 base short and J 1 base short, with 11 bases between. The CDR3 is made up of 15 amino acids. Germline CDR1 reads SGHDT; CDR2 reads YYEEEE. The CDR3 protein is CASSLLQTVNYGYTF. The CDR3 nucleotides read TGTGCCAGCAGCTTGCTACAGACAGTTAACTATGGCTACACCTTC.

The CDR3 nucleotides are TGTGCCAGTAGTAAAAACCCTGGTCATCCCGGAGGATCACCCCTCCACTTT. It encodes CASSKNPGHPGGSPLHF. The chain recombines TRBV19 with TRBJ1-6; no reliable D call. CDR3 size: 17 residues. CDR1 is LNHDA and CDR2 is SQIVND in the germline V gene (reference sequence). Trimming stripped 4 bases from V and 10 bases from J, with 23 bases between.

V gene TRBV6-5 combines with J gene TRBJ2-7, with D maybe TRBD1 (6 bases). V lost 6 bases to trimming and J lost 5 bases, with 14 bases between them. Germline V gives CDR1 MNHEY, CDR2 SVGAGI. The CDR3 runs to 13 residues. The CDR3 here is CASSRYRVDEQYF. Written as DNA, the CDR3 is TGTGCCAGCAGCCGATACAGGGTCGACGAGCAGTACTTC.

The chain recombines TRBV18 with TRBJ1-1; 7 nucleotides line up with TRBD1. The CDR3 sequence is 17 residues long. V shed 4 bases and J 3 bases; nucleotides not matched to a gene: 14. CDR1 KGHSH and CDR2 LQKENI come from the germline V gene. The DNA of the CDR3 is TGTGCCAGCTCACGATATATCGGTTACCAGGGGGACACTGAAGCTTTCTTT. It translates to CASSRYIGYQGDTEAFF.

The V gene is TRBV25-1, the J gene TRBJ1-2, with TRBD1 as a possible D gene (5 bases). V lost 4 bases to trimming and J lost 4 bases, with 16 bases between them. This CDR3 has 15 residues. Germline V gene data show CDR1 as MGHDK and CDR2 as SYGVNS. The CDR3 region has the DNA TGTGCCAGCAGTGTTAGTTTCGGACATGGCTATGGCTACACCTTC. This sequence encodes CASSVSFGHGYGYTF.

This clone was detected only once. The V and J genes are TRBV5-1 and TRBJ2-7; 7 nucleotides line up with TRBD2. The germline CDR1 and CDR2 sequences are SGHRS and YFSETQ. CDR3 length equals 14 residues. The junction had 12 bases not matched to a gene; V was cut back by 7 bases and J by 5 bases. In DNA form, the CDR3 reads TGCGCCAGCCGTCTAGCGGCGGTTCCCCACGAGCAGTACTTC. Residues: CASRLAAVPHEQYF.

This clone has just a few counts. The chain has TRBV10-2 and TRBJ1-6; tentatively, D is TRBD1 (6 bases). Germline V CDR1 and CDR2: WSHSY, SAAADI. This CDR3 is built from 14 residues. The V end lost 7 bases, the J end lost 10 bases, and 17 bases lay between the germline ends. CDR3 loop: CASNRQVGGSPLHF. Written as DNA, the CDR3 is TGCGCCAGCAACAGACAGGTTGGGGGCTCACCCCTCCACTTT.

This rearrangement joins TRBV18 to TRBJ1-1; no definite D call. The germline CDR1 and CDR2 sequences are KGHSH and LQKENI. V was trimmed by 4 bases and J by 3 bases, leaving 9 bases between them. CDR3 length equals 13 residues. The CDR3 is CASSQYRDTEAFF. CDR3 in DNA: TGTGCCAGCTCACAATACAGAGACACTGAAGCTTTCTTT.

This clone was seen only once. This sequence joins TRBV6-1 and TRBJ2-3; 8 positions agree with TRBD2. The CDR3 is 14 residues long. The germline V gene has CDR1 MNHNS and CDR2 SASEGT. V dropped 6 bases and J dropped 5; count of bases not matched to a gene: 7. The CDR3 sequence is CASRWTSWIDTQYF. Written as DNA, the CDR3 is TGTGCCAGCAGATGGACTAGCTGGATAGATACGCAGTATTTT.

The V and J genes are TRBV27 and TRBJ1-5, with a weak D call TRBD1 (5 bases). CDR3 length: 14 amino acids. The V gene's germline CDR1 is MNHEY and CDR2 SMNVEV (reference sequence). With 8 bases removed from V and 0 bases from J, the gap between germline ends came to 11 bases. CDR3 in amino acids: CASAAGNSNQPQHF. The CDR3 DNA reads TGTGCCAGCGCGGCAGGGAATAGCAATCAGCCCCAGCATTTT.

This chain joins TRBV19 and TRBJ2-7, with D tentatively TRBD1 (5 bases). This CDR3 contains 11 residues. Trimming left V 5 bases short and J 6 bases short, with 8 bases between. Germline-derived CDR1 and CDR2 are LNHDA and SQIVND (reference sequence). The CDR3 here is CASSLGAEQYF. As DNA, the CDR3 is TGTGCCAGTAGTTTAGGGGCCGAGCAGTACTTC.

The rearrangement links TRBV28 to TRBJ1-2; 8 bases agree with TRBD1. The CDR3 length is 15 residues. From germline, CDR1 is MDHEN and CDR2 SYDVKM. Unmatched junction bases numbered 5, after V lost 1 base and J lost 4 bases. CDR3 nucleotide sequence: TGTGCCAGCAGTTTATCGGGGACAGGCCCCTATGGCTACACCTTC. Translated: CASSLSGTGPYGYTF.

This clone was detected only once. The chain employs TRBV6-5 and TRBJ1-4, with D unresolved. CDR3 length equals 13 residues. Germline CDR1 is MNHEY and CDR2 is SVGAGI. V was clipped by 4 bases and J by 10 bases, with 13 bases between them. The CDR3 DNA reads TGTGCCAGCAGTTCCCAGGCGCCTGGAAAACTGTTTTTT. It is translated as CASSSQAPGKLFF.

The chain joins TRBV10-1 to TRBJ2-2, with a possible D match to TRBD2 (5 bases). The V gene's germline CDR1 is WNHNN and CDR2 SYGVQD (reference sequence). Deletions cut 8 bases from V and 0 bases from J, with 10 bases between. The CDR3 runs to 14 residues. The CDR3 region is CASRPGTNTGELFF. CDR3 bases: TGCGCCAGCCGCCCGGGGACGAACACCGGGGAGCTGTTTTTT.

This chain connects TRBV6-1 to TRBJ1-1; TRBD1 matches at 9 bases. CDR3 length equals 15 residues. Trimming removed 4 bases from V and 5 bases from J; junction bases left unmatched: 8. CDR1 MNHNS and CDR2 SASEGT come from the germline V gene. The CDR3, as DNA: TGTGCCAGCAGTGCCCCAGACAGGGGGAGGACTGAAGCTTTCTTT. Translated, it gives CASSAPDRGRTEAFF.

The rearrangement joins TRBV6-1 to TRBJ2-7; D uncertain. Trimming stripped 2 bases from V and 8 bases from J, with 13 bases between. CDR1 is MNHNS, CDR2 SASEGT, per germline. There are 13 residues in the CDR3. DNA of the CDR3: TGTGCCAGCAGTGAATCCGGCAGGCTCAAGCAGTACTTC. Translating it yields CASSESGRLKQYF.